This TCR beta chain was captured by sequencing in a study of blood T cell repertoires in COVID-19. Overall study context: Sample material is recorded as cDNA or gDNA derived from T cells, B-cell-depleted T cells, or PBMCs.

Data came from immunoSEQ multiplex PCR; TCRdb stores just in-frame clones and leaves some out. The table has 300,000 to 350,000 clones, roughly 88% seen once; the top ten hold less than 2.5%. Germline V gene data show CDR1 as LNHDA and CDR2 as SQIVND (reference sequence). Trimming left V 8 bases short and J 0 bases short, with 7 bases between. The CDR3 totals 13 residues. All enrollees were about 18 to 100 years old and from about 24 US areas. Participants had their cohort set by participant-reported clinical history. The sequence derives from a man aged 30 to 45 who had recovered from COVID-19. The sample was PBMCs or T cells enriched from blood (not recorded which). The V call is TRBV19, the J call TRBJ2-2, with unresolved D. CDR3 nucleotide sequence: TGTGCCAGTTTACAGACGAACACCGGGGAGCTGTTTTTT. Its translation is CASLQTNTGELFF.